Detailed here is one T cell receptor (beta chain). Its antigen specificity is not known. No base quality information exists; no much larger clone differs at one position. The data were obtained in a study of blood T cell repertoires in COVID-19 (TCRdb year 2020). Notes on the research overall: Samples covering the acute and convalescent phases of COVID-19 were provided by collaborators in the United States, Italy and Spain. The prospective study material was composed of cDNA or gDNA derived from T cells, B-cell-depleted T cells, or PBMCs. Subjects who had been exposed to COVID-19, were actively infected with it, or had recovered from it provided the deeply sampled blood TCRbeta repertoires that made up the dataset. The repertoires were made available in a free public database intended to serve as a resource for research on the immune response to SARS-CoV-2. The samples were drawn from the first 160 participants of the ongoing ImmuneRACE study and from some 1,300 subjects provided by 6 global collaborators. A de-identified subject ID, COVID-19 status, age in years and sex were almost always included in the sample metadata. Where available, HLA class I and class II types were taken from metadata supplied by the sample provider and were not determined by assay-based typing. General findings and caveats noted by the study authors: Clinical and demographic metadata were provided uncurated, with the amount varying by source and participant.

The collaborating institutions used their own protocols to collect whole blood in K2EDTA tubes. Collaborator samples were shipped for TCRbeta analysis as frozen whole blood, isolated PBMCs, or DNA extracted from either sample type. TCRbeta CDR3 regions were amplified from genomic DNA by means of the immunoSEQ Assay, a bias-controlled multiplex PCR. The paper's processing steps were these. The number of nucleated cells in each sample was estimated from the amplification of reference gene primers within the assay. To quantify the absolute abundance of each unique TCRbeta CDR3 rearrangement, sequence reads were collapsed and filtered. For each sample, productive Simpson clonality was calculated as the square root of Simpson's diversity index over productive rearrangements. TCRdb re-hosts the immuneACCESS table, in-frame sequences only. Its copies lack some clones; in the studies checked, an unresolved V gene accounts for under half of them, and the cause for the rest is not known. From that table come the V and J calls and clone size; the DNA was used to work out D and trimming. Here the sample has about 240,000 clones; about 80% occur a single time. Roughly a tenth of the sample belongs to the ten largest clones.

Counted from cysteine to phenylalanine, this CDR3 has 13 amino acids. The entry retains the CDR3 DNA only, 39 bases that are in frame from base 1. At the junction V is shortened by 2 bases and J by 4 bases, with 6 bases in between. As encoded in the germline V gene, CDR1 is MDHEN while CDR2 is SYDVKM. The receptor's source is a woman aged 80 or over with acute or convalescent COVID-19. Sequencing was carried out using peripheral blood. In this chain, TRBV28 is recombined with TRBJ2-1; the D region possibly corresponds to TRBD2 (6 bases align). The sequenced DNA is TGTGCCAGCAGTTTAGGGGGGTACAATGAGCAGTTCTTC. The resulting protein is CASSLGGYNEQFF.